One sample yielded the 25 T cell receptor beta chains listed below, sequenced in a study of cytomegalovirus exposure and HLA in healthy donors. This PCR relied on a set of 60 Vbeta primers and 13 Jbeta primers. Sequencing was performed with immunoSEQ multiplex PCR; in TCRdb, only in-frame clones are kept and a portion is missing. The table lists 150,000 to 200,000 clones, about 80% of them singletons. Sequencing was carried out using PBMCs. The receptors were gathered from a woman in her forties or fifties in good health and CMV-seronegative.

The chain uses TRBV7-2 and TRBJ1-1; tentatively, D is TRBD1 (6 bases). Deletions cut 4 bases from V and 0 bases from J, with 12 bases between. CDR1 and CDR2 from the germline V gene are SGHTA and FQGNSA. The CDR3 covers 15 residues. CDR3 DNA sequence: TGTGCCAGCAGCTCACAGGGATACATGAACACTGAAGCTTTCTTT. This codes for CASSSQGYMNTEAFF.

This clone showed up just once. The rearrangement uses TRBV20-1 and TRBJ2-1, with D possibly being TRBD2 (6 bases). Deletions cut 6 bases from V and 6 bases from J, with 9 bases between. Germline V gene sequence: CDR1 DFQATT, CDR2 SNEGSKA (reference sequence). The CDR3 sequence is 11 residues long. This CDR3 is CSATLANEQFF. For the CDR3, the DNA is TGCAGTGCCACACTAGCCAATGAGCAGTTCTTC.

This rearrangement joins TRBV10-2 to TRBJ2-1; maybe TRBD2 (5 bases). This CDR3 is built from 14 residues. In germline, CDR1 is WSHSY, CDR2 SAAADI. The V end lost 2 bases, the J end lost 8 bases, and 13 bases lay between the germline ends. In nucleotides, the CDR3 is TGCGCCAGCAGTGAGACTACCAAGAGGGATGAGCAGTTCTTC. It encodes CASSETTKRDEQFF.

The chain carries TRBV19 and TRBJ2-4; tentatively, D is TRBD2 (6 bases). The CDR3 length is 15 residues. Germline assignment: CDR1 LNHDA and CDR2 SQIVND (reference sequence). V lost 3 bases to trimming and J lost 0 bases, with 9 bases between them. The CDR3 DNA reads as TGTGCCAGTAGTATGACTAGTGGAGCCAAAAACATTCAGTACTTC. It is translated as CASSMTSGAKNIQYF.

J is TRBJ2-3 and V is TRBV6-6; D might be TRBD1 (5 bases). Germline V lookup: CDR1 MNHNY, CDR2 SVGAGI (reference sequence). Deletions cut 6 bases from V and 2 bases from J, with 12 bases between. CDR3 size: 14 residues. The CDR3 nucleotides are TGTGCCAGCAGAAAGCAGGGTACCACAGATACGCAGTATTTT. It specifies CASRKQGTTDTQYF.

The gene calls are TRBV5-1 and TRBJ1-1; D unclear. Germline CDR1 is SGHRS and CDR2 is YFSETQ. V was trimmed by 0 bases and J by 0 bases, leaving 6 bases between them. The CDR3 has 14 amino acids. Written as DNA, the CDR3 is TGCGCCAGCAGCTTGGTCACACTGAACACTGAAGCTTTCTTT. It codes for CASSLVTLNTEAFF.

This chain connects TRBV5-1 to TRBJ2-7, with D perhaps TRBD2 (5 bases). From germline, CDR1 is SGHRS and CDR2 YFSETQ. V was pared by 0 bases and J by 6 bases, with 13 bases between. The CDR3 length is 14 residues. The CDR3 reads CASSLDFPRGEQYF. The CDR3 DNA reads as TGCGCCAGCAGCTTGGACTTTCCCCGGGGCGAGCAGTACTTC.

This chain connects TRBV18 to TRBJ2-2; 10 bases are shared with TRBD1. The CDR3 loop spans 16 amino acids. Germline-derived CDR1 and CDR2 are KGHSH and LQKENI. Germline trimming cut 2 bases from V and 3 bases from J; bases unmatched to any gene: 3. The CDR3 is CASSPEGQGYTGELFF. CDR3 DNA sequence: TGTGCCAGCTCACCAGAGGGACAGGGGTACACCGGGGAGCTGTTTTTT.

The chain links TRBV9 to TRBJ2-7; 8 bases fit TRBD2. Germline CDR1 and CDR2: SGDLS and YYNGEE. The CDR3 covers 18 residues. V was pared by 0 bases and J by 0 bases, with 11 bases of the junction left unmatched. In DNA, the CDR3 is TGTGCCAGCAGCGTAGGAACTAGCGGCCAGAGTAACTCCTACGAGCAGTACTTC. It yields the protein CASSVGTSGQSNSYEQYF. Looking up the rest from reference TRBV9 and TRBJ2-7 gives the full variable domain: DSGVTQTPKHLITATGQRVTLRCSPRSGDLSVYWYQQSLDQGLQFLIQYYNGEERAKGNILERFSAQQFPDLHSELNLSSLELGDSALYFCASSVGTSGQSNSYEQYFGPGTRLTVT.

The chain links TRBV25-1 to TRBJ1-6; D is unresolved. Per the germline V gene, CDR1 is MGHDK and CDR2 is SYGVNS. Trimming took 2 bases from V and 4 from J, leaving 9 bases between them. The CDR3 is 15 residues long. CDR3 sequence reads: CASSELTTYNSPLHF. The CDR3 nucleotides read TGTGCCAGCAGTGAACTGACAACGTATAATTCACCCCTCCACTTT.

The gene calls are TRBV4-3 and TRBJ1-4, with D possibly TRBD1 on 6 matching bases. Trimming left V 1 base short and J 5 bases short, with 17 bases between. Germline CDR1 and CDR2: LGHNA and YSLEER. The CDR3 runs to 17 residues. CDR3 amino acids: CASSQGSGKRGNEKLFF. The CDR3 nucleotides are TGCGCCAGCAGCCAAGGGAGTGGAAAGAGGGGGAATGAAAAACTGTTTTTT.

The rearrangement links TRBV29-1 to TRBJ1-1; 7 bases are a match to TRBD1. Germline V gene sequence: CDR1 SQVTM, CDR2 ANQGSEA. V dropped 8 bases and J dropped 4; count of bases not matched to a gene: 13. This CDR3 is 14 amino acids long. The CDR3 nucleotides read TGCAGCTTCCGTCCAGGCAGGGGGTCCACTGAAGCTTTCTTT. This translates into CSFRPGRGSTEAFF. Filled out from reference TRBV29-1 and TRBJ1-1, the complete variable domain reads SAVISQKPSRDICQRGTSLTIQCQVDSQVTMMFWYRQQPGQSLTLIATANQGSEATYESGFVIDKFPISRPNLTFSTLTVSNMSPEDSSIYLCSFRPGRGSTEAFFGQGTRLTVV.

The gene calls are TRBV7-9 and TRBJ2-1, with 9 bases fitting TRBD2. The V gene's germline CDR1 is SEHNR and CDR2 FQNEAQ (reference sequence). The CDR3 extends over 17 amino acids. The trim removed 3 bases at V and 0 bases at J, leaving 6 bases unmatched. In DNA, the CDR3 is TGTGCCAGCAGCTTGAGGCTAGCGGGGAGCTCCTACAATGAGCAGTTCTTC. This codes for CASSLRLAGSSYNEQFF.

This clone was counted a few times. The genes are TRBV6-5 and TRBJ1-2; D remains unclear. The germline V gene has CDR1 MNHEY and CDR2 SVGAGI. V was shortened by 5 bases and J by 5 bases, with 15 bases between the two germline ends. The CDR3 loop spans 14 amino acids. The CDR3 spells CASSTQTTSYGYTF. The DNA of the CDR3 is TGTGCCAGCAGTACCCAGACAACCTCATATGGCTACACCTTC.

The J gene is TRBJ1-6, the V gene TRBV28, with 8 bases identical to TRBD1. Germline values: CDR1 MDHEN, CDR2 SYDVKM. This CDR3 region has 15 residues. Trimming cost V 6 bases and J 6 bases; bases outside gene matches: 7. The CDR3 region has the DNA TGTGCCAGCAGGGGACAGGCAGGAGGTAATTCACCCCTCCACTTT. Its translation is CASRGQAGGNSPLHF.

The chain carries TRBV9 and TRBJ1-2; D perhaps matches TRBD1 (6 bases). Trimming removed 3 bases from V and 4 bases from J, with 16 bases in between. Germline CDR1 reads SGDLS; CDR2 reads YYNGEE. The CDR3 totals 15 residues. The CDR3 coding sequence is TGTGCCAGCAGCGCCCTAGGGGGAGGGACCTATGGCTACACCTTC. The encoded protein is CASSALGGGTYGYTF.

This clone was detected once. The V gene is TRBV4-2, the J gene TRBJ2-2; 14 bases match TRBD2. From germline, CDR1 is LGHNA and CDR2 YNFKEQ. The CDR3 is made up of 18 amino acids. V was clipped by 1 base and J by 4 bases; unmatched bases: 5. The CDR3 here is CASSQGGTSGRGTGELFF. The CDR3 nucleotides read TGTGCCAGCAGCCAAGGTGGGACTAGCGGGAGAGGCACCGGGGAGCTGTTTTTT.

The count of this clone is one. The DNA of the CDR3 is TGTGCCAGCAGTAGCCTCGACAACAGGCAGTACTTC. Translation gives CASSSLDNRQYF. The chain has TRBV27 and TRBJ2-5; perhaps TRBD1 as D (5 bases). V was trimmed by 5 bases and J by 11 bases, leaving 15 bases between them. The CDR3 loop spans 12 amino acids. Germline V gene sequence: CDR1 MNHEY, CDR2 SMNVEV (reference sequence).

This clone has more than one count but fewer than ten. V usage is TRBV5-1 and J usage is TRBJ2-7; D may be TRBD1 (5 bases). CDR3 length equals 14 residues. Germline values: CDR1 SGHRS, CDR2 YFSETQ. V was clipped by 3 bases and J by 5 bases, with 15 bases between them. CDR3 in amino acids: CASSWVGQTDEQYF. As DNA, the CDR3 is TGCGCCAGCAGCTGGGTAGGCCAGACAGACGAGCAGTACTTC.

V gene TRBV15 combines with J gene TRBJ2-7; D gene unclear. V gave up 3 bases and J gave up 3 bases, with 12 bases separating them. The CDR3 runs 14 residues. CDR1 is LNHNV and CDR2 is YYDKDF in the germline V gene (reference sequence). The CDR3 loop is CATSSGVPFYEQYF. CDR3 DNA sequence: TGTGCCACCAGCAGCGGAGTCCCTTTCTACGAGCAGTACTTC.

The genes are TRBV5-1 and TRBJ2-1; 10 nucleotides align to TRBD2. Germline V lookup: CDR1 SGHRS, CDR2 YFSETQ. V trimming: 4 bases; J trimming: 1 base; junction bases outside the gene matches: 14. The CDR3 spans 19 residues. CDR3 protein: CASSPRAGGRLGSYNEQFF. CDR3 DNA: TGCGCCAGCAGCCCCAGAGCGGGAGGGCGTCTCGGGTCCTACAATGAGCAGTTCTTC.

The CDR3, as DNA: TGTGCCAGTAGTATTCTAGCGGGAGCTTACGAGCAGTACTTC. The encoded protein is CASSILAGAYEQYF. The V gene is TRBV19, the J gene TRBJ2-7, with TRBD2 matching over 10 bases. V lost 3 bases to trimming and J lost 4 bases; unmatched junction nucleotides: 3. Germline lookup yields CDR1 LNHDA and CDR2 SQIVND (reference sequence). The CDR3 runs 14 residues.

The chain has TRBV6-5 and TRBJ1-5, with D hard to call. In germline, CDR1 is MNHEY, CDR2 SVGAGI. The CDR3 has 15 residues. The V gene lost 0 bases and the J gene lost 7 bases, with 13 bases spanning the gap. In nucleotides, the CDR3 is TGTGCCAGCAGTTACTCGTTGGAGGGAGGGCAGCCCCAGCATTTT. This codes for CASSYSLEGGQPQHF.

Worth noting for this clone: The sample has other DNA sequences that encode this CDR3 too. The CDR3 here is CASSIRQGGQPQHF. CDR3 DNA sequence: TGTGCCAGTAGTATTCGACAGGGCGGTCAGCCCCAGCATTTT. V gene TRBV19 combines with J gene TRBJ1-5; 7 nucleotides align to TRBD1. CDR1 and CDR2 from the germline V gene are LNHDA and SQIVND (reference sequence). Trimming cost V 3 bases and J 6 bases; bases outside gene matches: 5. This CDR3 region has 14 residues.

V usage is TRBV9 and J usage is TRBJ2-4; D ambiguous. Trimming stripped 0 bases from V and 11 bases from J, with 6 bases between. Germline V gene sequence: CDR1 SGDLS, CDR2 YYNGEE. The CDR3 has 11 residues. CDR3 loop: CASSVGQVQYF. In DNA form, the CDR3 reads TGTGCCAGCAGCGTAGGGCAGGTTCAGTACTTC.